Listed here is a single T cell receptor beta chain. Profiling relied on immunoSEQ multiplex PCR, and the TCRdb table lists in-frame clones only, not all of them. Here the sample spans 30,000 to 45,000 clones, roughly 90% being singletons. This entry is derived from a study of blood T cell repertoires in COVID-19. This CDR3 is 13 amino acids long. The V end was cut by 3 bases, the J end by 4 bases, with 9 bases between. This sequence joins TRBV12-3 or TRBV12-4 and TRBJ1-2; TRBD1 is a possible D gene (5 bases). Sample: peripheral blood. This clonotype was sampled from a human donor in a cohort sampled during active COVID-19. This CDR3 reads CASSFPGSYGYTF. CDR3 in DNA: TGTGCCAGCAGTTTCCCAGGGTCCTATGGCTACACCTTC.